This T cell receptor (beta chain) emerged from a study of blood T cell repertoires in COVID-19. Whole-study context: T cells, B-cell-depleted T cells, or PBMCs supplied cDNA or gDNA.

Seattle researchers signed up patients amid active infection and tracked them longitudinally. With 1 base clipped from V and 5 bases from J, the junction kept 6 bases outside the gene matches. The CDR3 is made up of 15 amino acids. CDR1 and CDR2 (germline): SNHLY, FYNNEI. Per the study methods: Amplifying reference gene primers gave estimates of nucleated cell counts. TCRdb's copy holds only in-frame clones and misses some; the assay was immunoSEQ multiplex PCR. V and J calls and clone size follow that table, whereas D and trimming were derived from the DNA. The sample holds 300,000 to 400,000 clones, 88% seen once.

The receptor was isolated from an older woman with COVID-19, enrolled during active disease. The sample consisted of peripheral blood. This chain connects TRBV2 to TRBJ2-7, with 9 bases matching TRBD2. CDR3 nucleotide sequence: TGTGCCAGCAGTGAAGGGCTAGCGGGGTTGGACGAGCAGTACTTC. As protein: CASSEGLAGLDEQYF.